This T cell receptor (beta chain) was sequenced in a study of blood T cell repertoires in COVID-19. Study as a whole: Material from acute and convalescent COVID-19 was sourced from the United States, Italy and Spain. T cells, B-cell-depleted T cells, or PBMCs provided the cDNA or gDNA that served as material.

Sequenced by immunoSEQ multiplex PCR; TCRdb stores in-frame clones only, minus some. The table lists around 290,000 clones, under 90% of them singletons. Participants reported their clinical history, and cohort assignment relied on those reports. For recovered donors of Cohort 3, there were two negative PCRs, clearance, or symptom resolution. The CDR3 is made up of 15 amino acids. The germline gives CDR1 MGHRA, CDR2 YSYEKL. Trimming cost V 1 base and J 3 bases, with 10 bases left between them. Sample: PBMCs or T cells enriched from blood (not recorded which). This TCR came from a woman aged 40 to 50 who had recovered from COVID-19. V usage is TRBV4-1 and J usage is TRBJ1-5; D possibly corresponds to TRBD1 (5 bases). CDR3 coding DNA: TGCGCCAGCAGCCAAGGGGGCAGGGTCAATCAGCCCCAGCATTTT. Translation gives CASSQGGRVNQPQHF.